This TCR beta chain appears in the sequencing data of a study of T cells in Graves' hyperthyroidism and ophthalmopathy. Researchers amplified the TCR beta CDR3 regions from RNA transcripts. Carried out on the TCR CDR3, a first-round RT-PCR used the HTBI primer set. TCRdb passed the multiplex PCR reads through MiXCR, listing each CDR3 protein once. The data show hundreds of thousands of distinct CDR3 sequences, about 15% seen once. This clonotype came up a few times. This CDR3 is built from 14 residues. Looked up from germline, CDR1 is SGHDT and CDR2 is YYEEEE. V was clipped by 2 bases and J by 5 bases, with 13 bases between them.

The V gene is TRBV5-6, the J gene TRBJ2-5; D unclear. The material sequenced was blood. The sequence came from a woman in her late teens or twenties with Graves' hyperthyroidism. CDR3 coding DNA: TGTGCCAGCAGCTTTGTCTGGGGTGGGGAGACCCAGTACTTC. Amino acids: CASSFVWGGETQYF.